The clone carrying this T cell receptor beta chain was counted a few times. With 3 bases clipped from V and 6 bases from J, the junction kept 3 bases outside the gene matches. This CDR3 has 14 residues. Germline CDR1 reads LGHNA; CDR2 reads YSLEER. This entry is derived from a study of patients and donors after allogeneic stem cell transplantation. TCRdb passed the RT-PCR reads through MiXCR, listing each CDR3 protein once. This table has 400,000 to 450,000 distinct CDR3 sequences, under 20% appearing once. Material for sequencing was blood, either unsorted or a sorted T cell fraction (not recorded which). The gene calls are TRBV4-3 and TRBJ1-5; TRBD1 agrees at 9 bases. The clonotype comes from a human donor who was either an allogeneic HSCT recipient or a stem cell or donor lymphocyte infusion donor (not recorded which). It is not recorded whose cells these are; they may come from a transplant donor. CDR3 protein: CASSHGTGTQPQHF. For the CDR3, the DNA is TGCGCCAGCAGCCATGGGACAGGGACTCAGCCCCAGCATTTT.